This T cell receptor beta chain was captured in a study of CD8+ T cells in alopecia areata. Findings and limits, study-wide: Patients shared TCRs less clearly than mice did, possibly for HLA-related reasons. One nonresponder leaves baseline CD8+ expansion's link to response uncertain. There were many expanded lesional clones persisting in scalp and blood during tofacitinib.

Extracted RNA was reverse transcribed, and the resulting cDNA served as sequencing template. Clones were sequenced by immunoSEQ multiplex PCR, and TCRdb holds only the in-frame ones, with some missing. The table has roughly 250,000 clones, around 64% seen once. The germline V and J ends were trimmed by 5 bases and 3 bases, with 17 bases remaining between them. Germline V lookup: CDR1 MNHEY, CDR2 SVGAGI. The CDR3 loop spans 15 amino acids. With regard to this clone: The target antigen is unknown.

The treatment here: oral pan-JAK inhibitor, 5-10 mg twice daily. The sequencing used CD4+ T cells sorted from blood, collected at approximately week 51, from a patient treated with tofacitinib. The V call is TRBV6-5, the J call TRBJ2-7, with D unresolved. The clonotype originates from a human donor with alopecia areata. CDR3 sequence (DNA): TGTGCCAGCAGTCCAATTCGAGGCGTCAGCTACGAGCAGTACTTC. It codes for CASSPIRGVSYEQYF.